This T cell receptor (beta chain) was observed in a study of blood T cell repertoires in COVID-19. Study-level information: The United States, Italy and Spain provided the acute and convalescent COVID-19 samples. T cells, B-cell-depleted T cells, or PBMCs supplied cDNA or gDNA.

Repertoires were generated with immunoSEQ multiplex PCR, while TCRdb's copy carries only in-frame clones and drops some. The sample contains tens of thousands of clones, approximately 88% of which appear only once. Per the germline V gene, CDR1 is MNHEY and CDR2 is SVGAGI. V dropped 0 bases and J dropped 3; count of bases not matched to a gene: 4. CDR3 length: 16 residues. This sequence was found in a human donor in a cohort sampled during active COVID-19. Sequencing was done on a sample of peripheral blood. V is TRBV6-5 and J is TRBJ1-4; 7 bases line up with TRBD1. The CDR3 protein is CASSYSPTGPNEKLFF. CDR3 DNA sequence: TGTGCCAGCAGTTACTCCCCGACAGGGCCTAATGAAAAACTGTTTTTT.